The sequence of this T cell receptor beta chain was determined in a study of blood T cell repertoires in COVID-19. Sequencing was performed with immunoSEQ multiplex PCR; in TCRdb, only in-frame clones are kept and a portion is missing. The repertoire holds 150,000 or so clones, less than 90% seen once, with roughly 1.2% in the top ten. Germline assignment: CDR1 SNHLY and CDR2 FYNNEI. This CDR3 contains 21 residues. The V gene lost 0 bases and the J gene lost 1 base, with 27 bases spanning the gap. The material sequenced was PBMCs or T cells enriched from blood (not recorded which). This sequence joins TRBV2 and TRBJ1-1; D is unclear. This receptor was taken from a human donor with acute COVID-19. The donor label of this sample is uncertain. The CDR3 loop is CASSEADPTYWAYFSNTEAFF. The CDR3 nucleotides read TGTGCCAGCAGTGAAGCGGATCCGACATACTGGGCTTATTTCTCGAACACTGAAGCTTTCTTT.